A single sample gave rise to the 13 T cell receptor beta chains below, sequenced in a study of identical twins. TCRdb re-analysed the 5' RACE reads in MiXCR, keeping a single row per CDR3 protein. The sample holds 1.5 million to 2 million distinct CDR3 sequences, under 35% seen once. Sequencing input: cord blood. Receptor source: a newborn girl in good health.

Notes on this clonotype: No conserved phenylalanine or tryptophan ends this CDR3, so it is likely a read error. The chain joins TRBV3-1 to TRBJ2-3; D gene ambiguous. V was pared by 0 bases and J by 4 bases, with 11 bases between. This CDR3 region has 15 residues. The germline V gene encodes CDR1 LGHDT and CDR2 YNNKEL (reference sequence). The CDR3 DNA follows: TGTGCCAGCAGCCAAGATTGGGCTATTTCAGATACGCAGTATTCT. Amino acids: CASSQDWAISDTQYS.

This clonotype was detected a few times. The chain links TRBV4-1 to TRBJ2-5; D remains unclear. CDR3 length: 13 residues. CDR1 is MGHRA, CDR2 YSYEKL, per germline. The V and J ends lost 0 bases and 11 bases respectively, with 13 bases between them. CDR3 sequence (DNA): TGCGCCAGCAGCCAAGATCCGGGTAAAGAGCAGTACTTC. This translates into CASSQDPGKEQYF.

The chain recombines TRBV20-1 with TRBJ2-1; no clear D. This CDR3 comprises 12 residues. The V end was cut by 3 bases, the J end by 6 bases, with 9 bases between. Looked up from germline, CDR1 is DFQATT and CDR2 is SNEGSKA (reference sequence). CDR3 coding DNA: TGCAGTGCTAGGGATTCCCCCAATGAGCAGTTCTTC. It codes for CSARDSPNEQFF.

The chain links TRBV2 to TRBJ2-5; D unclear. The V end was cut by 3 bases, the J end by 5 bases, with 13 bases between. Germline V gene data show CDR1 as SNHLY and CDR2 as FYNNEI. This CDR3 has 14 amino acids. CDR3 sequence: CASSDPTPRETQYF. As DNA, the CDR3 is TGTGCCAGCAGTGATCCTACGCCGAGGGAGACCCAGTACTTC.

The rearrangement joins TRBV9 to TRBJ1-6, with D possibly TRBD1 on 6 matching bases. Deletions cut 0 bases from V and 6 bases from J, with 10 bases between. The germline V gene has CDR1 SGDLS and CDR2 YYNGEE. CDR3 length equals 15 residues. CDR3 loop: CASSVDVRGNSPLHF. CDR3 in DNA: TGTGCCAGCAGCGTAGACGTCAGGGGTAATTCACCCCTCCACTTT.

This chain uses TRBV11-3 with TRBJ1-1, with D perhaps TRBD1 (5 bases). The CDR3 is 14 amino acids. CDR1 and CDR2 (germline): SGHNT, YENEEA. V was pared by 5 bases and J by 8 bases, with 18 bases between. The CDR3 nucleotides are TGTGCCAGCAGCAAAGGACACGGAGGTCGGGAAGCTTTCTTT. Amino acid sequence: CASSKGHGGREAFF. Filled out from reference TRBV11-3 and TRBJ1-1, the complete variable domain reads EAGVVQSPRYKIIEKKQPVAFWCNPISGHNTLYWYLQNLGQGPELLIRYENEEAVDDSQLPKDRFSAERLKGVDSTLKIQPAELGDSAVYLCASSKGHGGREAFFGQGTRLTVV.

This clonotype was seen a handful of times. The V gene is TRBV6-6, the J gene TRBJ2-3, with 10 bases matching TRBD2. Germline values: CDR1 MNHNY, CDR2 SVGAGI (reference sequence). The CDR3 sequence is 16 residues long. After removal of 2 bases from V and 3 bases from J, the junction contained 5 bases not matched to a gene. The CDR3 spells CASSYPAGGRTDTQYF. CDR3 DNA: TGTGCCAGCAGTTACCCAGCGGGAGGGAGGACAGATACGCAGTATTTT.

The chain is built from TRBV2 and TRBJ2-7; 15 nucleotides match TRBD2. The CDR3 is 18 amino acids. Germline assignment: CDR1 SNHLY and CDR2 FYNNEI. The V gene end was trimmed by 4 bases and the J gene end by 4 bases; junction bases not matched to a gene: 11. CDR3: CASSVGLAGGLSEYEQYF. As DNA, the CDR3 is TGTGCCAGCAGTGTAGGACTAGCGGGAGGGCTCTCTGAATACGAGCAGTACTTC.

This clonotype was observed a handful of times. The gene calls are TRBV20-1 and TRBJ2-7; no definite D call. The CDR3 is 9 residues long. V dropped 4 bases and J dropped 10 bases, with 8 bases sitting between them. Germline V CDR1 and CDR2: DFQATT, SNEGSKA (reference sequence). This CDR3 reads CSATRAQYF. In DNA, the CDR3 is TGCAGTGCTACTAGGGCACAGTACTTC.

The rearrangement joins TRBV20-1 to TRBJ2-7; D remains ambiguous. The CDR3 length is 11 residues. The germline V and J ends were trimmed by 6 bases and 5 bases, with 11 bases remaining between them. The germline V gene has CDR1 DFQATT and CDR2 SNEGSKA (reference sequence). The DNA for the CDR3 is TGCAGTGCCCCGGAGCCCCACGAGCAGTACTTC. Amino acids: CSAPEPHEQYF.

This clonotype occurred a few times. The chain joins TRBV21-1 to TRBJ1-4; TRBD1 is the table's D call and was not checked against the DNA. TRBV21-1 constitutes a pseudogene. This CDR3 is built from 18 residues. CDR3 sequence: CASSKAAGAPATNEKLFF. The CDR3 DNA sequence: TGTGCCAGCAGCAAAGCGGCGGGGGCCCCTGCAACTAATGAAAAACTGTTTTTT.

Details on this clonotype: With a much larger clone just one base away, this may be a read error. The chain combines TRBV6-5 with TRBJ2-7, with D hard to call. Germline V lookup: CDR1 MNHEY, CDR2 SVGAGI. The CDR3 is 15 residues long. The ends were cut back, 3 bases at V and 0 bases at J, with 12 bases in the middle. The CDR3: CASSYFNSSSYEQYF. The CDR3 DNA reads TGTGCCAGCAGTTATTTTAACTCTTCCTCCTACGAGCAGTACTTC.

This clonotype was observed a handful of times. The chain combines TRBV12-3 or TRBV12-4 with TRBJ2-5; 8 bases line up with TRBD2. Unmatched junction bases numbered 11, after V lost 3 bases and J lost 5 bases. CDR3 length: 16 amino acids. The chain's CDR3 is CASSLPGGPVPETQYF. The CDR3 DNA follows: TGTGCCAGCAGTTTGCCGGGAGGGCCGGTTCCGGAGACCCAGTACTTC.